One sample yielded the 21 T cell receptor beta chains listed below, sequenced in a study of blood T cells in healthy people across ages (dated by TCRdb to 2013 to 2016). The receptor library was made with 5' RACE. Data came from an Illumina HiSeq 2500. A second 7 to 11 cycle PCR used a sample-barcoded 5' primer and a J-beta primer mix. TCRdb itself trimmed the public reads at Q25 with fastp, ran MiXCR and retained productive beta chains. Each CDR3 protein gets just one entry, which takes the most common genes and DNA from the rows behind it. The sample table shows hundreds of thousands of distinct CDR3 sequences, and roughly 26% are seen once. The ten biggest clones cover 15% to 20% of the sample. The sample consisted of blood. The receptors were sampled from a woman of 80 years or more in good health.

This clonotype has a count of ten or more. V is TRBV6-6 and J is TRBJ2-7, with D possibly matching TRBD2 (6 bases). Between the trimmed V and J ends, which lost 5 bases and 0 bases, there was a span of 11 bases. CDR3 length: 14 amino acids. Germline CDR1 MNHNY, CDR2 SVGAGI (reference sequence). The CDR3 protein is CASSPRESSYEQYF. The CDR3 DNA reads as TGTGCCAGCAGTCCTCGGGAGTCCTCCTACGAGCAGTACTTC.

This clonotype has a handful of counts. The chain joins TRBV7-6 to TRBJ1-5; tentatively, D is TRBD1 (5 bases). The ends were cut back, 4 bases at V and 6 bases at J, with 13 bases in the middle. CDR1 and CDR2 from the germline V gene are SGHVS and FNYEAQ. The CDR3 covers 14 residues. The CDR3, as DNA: TGTGCCAGCAGCTACCAAGGGGAGGGTCAGCCCCAGCATTTT. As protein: CASSYQGEGQPQHF.

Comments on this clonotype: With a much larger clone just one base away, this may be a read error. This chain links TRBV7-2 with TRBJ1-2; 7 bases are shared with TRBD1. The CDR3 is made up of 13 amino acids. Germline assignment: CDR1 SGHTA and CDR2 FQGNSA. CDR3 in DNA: TGTGCCGGCAGCTCTAAGGGGGCGACCGGCTACACCTTC. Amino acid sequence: CAGSSKGATGYTF.

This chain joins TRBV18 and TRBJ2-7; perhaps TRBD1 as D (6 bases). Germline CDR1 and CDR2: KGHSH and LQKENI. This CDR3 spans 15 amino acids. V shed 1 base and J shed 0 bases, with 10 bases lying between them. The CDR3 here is CASSPLSDSSYEQYF. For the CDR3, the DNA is TGTGCCAGCTCACCACTCTCGGACAGCTCCTACGAGCAGTACTTC. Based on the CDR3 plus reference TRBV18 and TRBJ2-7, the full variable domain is NAGVMQNPRHLVRRRGQEARLRCSPMKGHSHVYWYRQLPEEGLKFMVYLQKENIIDESGMPKERFSAEFPKEGPSILRIQQVVRGDSAAYFCASSPLSDSSYEQYFGPGTRLTVT.

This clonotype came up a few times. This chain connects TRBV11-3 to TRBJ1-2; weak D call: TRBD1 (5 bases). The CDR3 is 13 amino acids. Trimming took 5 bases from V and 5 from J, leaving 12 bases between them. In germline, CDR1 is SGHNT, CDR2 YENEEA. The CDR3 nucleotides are TGTGCCAGCAGCCCAGGGAGGGTGTATGGCTACACCTTC. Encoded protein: CASSPGRVYGYTF.

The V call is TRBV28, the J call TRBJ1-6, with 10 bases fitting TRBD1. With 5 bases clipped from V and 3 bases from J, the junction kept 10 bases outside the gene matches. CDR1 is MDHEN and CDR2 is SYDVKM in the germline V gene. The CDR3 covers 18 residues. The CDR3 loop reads CASSLGQGGRNYNSPLHF. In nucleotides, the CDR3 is TGTGCCAGCAGTCTAGGACAGGGGGGAAGGAACTATAATTCACCCCTCCACTTT.

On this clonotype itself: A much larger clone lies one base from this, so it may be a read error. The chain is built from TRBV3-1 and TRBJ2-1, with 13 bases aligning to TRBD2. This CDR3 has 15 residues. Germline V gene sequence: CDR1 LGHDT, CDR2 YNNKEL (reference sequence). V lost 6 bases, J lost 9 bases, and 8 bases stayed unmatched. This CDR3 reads CASRQLAGGRGEQFF. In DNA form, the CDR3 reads TGTGCCAGCAGACAACTAGCGGGGGGGCGTGGTGAGCAGTTCTTC.

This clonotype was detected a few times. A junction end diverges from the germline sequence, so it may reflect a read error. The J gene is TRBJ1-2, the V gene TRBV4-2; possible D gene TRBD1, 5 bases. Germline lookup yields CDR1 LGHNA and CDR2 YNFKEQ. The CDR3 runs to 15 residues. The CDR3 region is CAGSQDGQGTYGYTF. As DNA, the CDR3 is TGTGCCGGCAGCCAAGATGGCCAGGGAACCTATGGCTACACCTTC.

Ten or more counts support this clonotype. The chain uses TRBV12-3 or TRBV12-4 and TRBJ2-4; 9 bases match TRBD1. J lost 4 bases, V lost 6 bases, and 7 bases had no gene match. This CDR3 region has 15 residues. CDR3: CASRETGQGKNIQYF. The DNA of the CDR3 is TGTGCCAGCAGAGAAACCGGACAGGGGAAAAACATTCAGTACTTC.

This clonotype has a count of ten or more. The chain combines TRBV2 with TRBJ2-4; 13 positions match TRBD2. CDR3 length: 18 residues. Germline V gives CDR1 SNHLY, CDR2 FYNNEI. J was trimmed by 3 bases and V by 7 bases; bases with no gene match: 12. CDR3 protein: CASIPGLAGERSKNIQYF. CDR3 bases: TGTGCCAGCATACCCGGACTAGCGGGGGAGAGGAGCAAAAACATTCAGTACTTC.

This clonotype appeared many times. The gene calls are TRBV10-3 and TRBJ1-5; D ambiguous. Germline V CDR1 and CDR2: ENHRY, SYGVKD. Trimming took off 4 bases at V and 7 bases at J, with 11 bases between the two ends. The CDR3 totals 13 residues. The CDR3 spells CAISGGSGQPQHF. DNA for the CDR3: TGTGCCATCAGTGGAGGGTCTGGACAGCCCCAGCATTTT.

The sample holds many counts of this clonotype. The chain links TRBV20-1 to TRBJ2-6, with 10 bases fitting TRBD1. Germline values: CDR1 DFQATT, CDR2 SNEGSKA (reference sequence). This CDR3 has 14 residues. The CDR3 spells CGGTGDSGANVLTF. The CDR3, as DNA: TGCGGCGGGACAGGGGATTCTGGGGCCAACGTCCTGACTTTC.

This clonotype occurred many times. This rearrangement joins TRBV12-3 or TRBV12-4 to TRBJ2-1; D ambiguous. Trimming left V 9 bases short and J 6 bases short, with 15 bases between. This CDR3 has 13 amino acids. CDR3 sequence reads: CASKSSGSNEQFF. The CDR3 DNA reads TGTGCCAGTAAGAGTTCCGGATCCAATGAGCAGTTCTTC.

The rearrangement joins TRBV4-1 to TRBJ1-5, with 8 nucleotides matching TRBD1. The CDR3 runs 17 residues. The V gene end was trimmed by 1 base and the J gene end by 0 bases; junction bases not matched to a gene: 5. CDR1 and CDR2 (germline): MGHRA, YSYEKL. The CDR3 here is CASSQGQGAYSNQPQHF. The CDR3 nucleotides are TGCGCCAGCAGCCAAGGGCAGGGGGCGTATAGCAATCAGCCCCAGCATTTT.

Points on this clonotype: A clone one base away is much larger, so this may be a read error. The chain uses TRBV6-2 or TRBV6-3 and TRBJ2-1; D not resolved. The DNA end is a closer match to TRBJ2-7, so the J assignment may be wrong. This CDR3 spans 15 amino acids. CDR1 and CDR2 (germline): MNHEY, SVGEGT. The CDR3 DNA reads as TGTGCCAGCAGCCTCGCGGCGGCCAAAGGGCACAAGCAGTACTTC. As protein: CASSLAAAKGHKQYF.

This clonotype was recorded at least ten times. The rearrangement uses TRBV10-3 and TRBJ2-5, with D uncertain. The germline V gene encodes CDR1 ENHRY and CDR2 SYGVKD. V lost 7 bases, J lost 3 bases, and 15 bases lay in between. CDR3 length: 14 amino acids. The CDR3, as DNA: TGTGCCATCATGTCCGACGCTTCTAAAGAGACCCAGTACTTC. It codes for CAIMSDASKETQYF.

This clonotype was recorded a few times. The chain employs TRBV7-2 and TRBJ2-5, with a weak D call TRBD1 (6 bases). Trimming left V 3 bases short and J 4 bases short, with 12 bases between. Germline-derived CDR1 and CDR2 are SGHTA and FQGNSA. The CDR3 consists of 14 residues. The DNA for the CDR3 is TGTGCCAGCAGCTTCCGGGGCAGGGGAGAGACCCAGTACTTC. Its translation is CASSFRGRGETQYF.

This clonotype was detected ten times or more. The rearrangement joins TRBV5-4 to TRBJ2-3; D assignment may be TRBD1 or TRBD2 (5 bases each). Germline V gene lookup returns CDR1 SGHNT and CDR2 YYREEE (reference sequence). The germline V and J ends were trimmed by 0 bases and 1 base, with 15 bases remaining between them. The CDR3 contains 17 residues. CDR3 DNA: TGTGCCAGCAGCTTGGCCTTTACAGGACTCGGCACAGATACGCAGTATTTT. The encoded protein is CASSLAFTGLGTDTQYF.

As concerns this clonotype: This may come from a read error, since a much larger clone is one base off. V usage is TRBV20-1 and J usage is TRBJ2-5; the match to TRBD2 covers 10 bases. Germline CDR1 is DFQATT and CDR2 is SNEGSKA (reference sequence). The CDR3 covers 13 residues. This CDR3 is CRAQRGGRETQYF. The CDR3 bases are TGCAGGGCTCAGCGGGGGGGCCGGGAGACCCAGTACTTC.

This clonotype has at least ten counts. CDR3 sequence: CASSRQGASQPQHF. In nucleotides, the CDR3 is TGTGCCAGCAGCCGACAGGGGGCTAGTCAGCCCCAGCATTTT. This chain connects TRBV7-9 to TRBJ1-5; 10 bases line up with TRBD1. CDR3 length: 14 amino acids. CDR1 and CDR2 (germline): SEHNR, FQNEAQ (reference sequence). The V gene end was trimmed by 5 bases and the J gene end by 6 bases; junction bases not matched to a gene: 4.

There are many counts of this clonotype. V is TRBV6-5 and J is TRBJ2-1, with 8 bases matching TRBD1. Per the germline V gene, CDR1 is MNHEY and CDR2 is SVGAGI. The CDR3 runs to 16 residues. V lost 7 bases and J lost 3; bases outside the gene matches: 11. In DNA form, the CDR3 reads TGTGCCAGCACCGGGGCCGGACAGGGCATCTACAATGAGCAGTTCTTC. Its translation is CASTGAGQGIYNEQFF.